This T cell receptor beta chain was documented in a study of blood T cell repertoires in COVID-19. Per the original data handling: Cell counts per sample came from amplifying reference gene primers. Method: immunoSEQ multiplex PCR; TCRdb's copy keeps in-frame clones and lacks some. V, J and clone size are those of that table, while D and trimming were read from the DNA. The table has some 150,000 clones, approximately 81% seen once. The CDR3 runs to 13 residues. Trimming removed 6 bases at V and 4 bases at J, with 10 bases between. Germline values: CDR1 KGHSH, CDR2 LQKENI. The chain has TRBV18 and TRBJ1-5; perhaps TRBD1 as D (5 bases). This receptor was obtained from a man aged 40-49 years with acute or convalescent COVID-19. Sequencing used peripheral blood. CDR3 nucleotide sequence: TGTGCCAGCTCGCGGGACGAAAATCAGCCCCAGCATTTT. This codes for CASSRDENQPQHF. Based on the CDR3 plus reference TRBV18 and TRBJ1-5, the full variable domain is NAGVMQNPRHLVRRRGQEARLRCSPMKGHSHVYWYRQLPEEGLKFMVYLQKENIIDESGMPKERFSAEFPKEGPSILRIQQVVRGDSAAYFCASSRDENQPQHFGDGTRLSIL.